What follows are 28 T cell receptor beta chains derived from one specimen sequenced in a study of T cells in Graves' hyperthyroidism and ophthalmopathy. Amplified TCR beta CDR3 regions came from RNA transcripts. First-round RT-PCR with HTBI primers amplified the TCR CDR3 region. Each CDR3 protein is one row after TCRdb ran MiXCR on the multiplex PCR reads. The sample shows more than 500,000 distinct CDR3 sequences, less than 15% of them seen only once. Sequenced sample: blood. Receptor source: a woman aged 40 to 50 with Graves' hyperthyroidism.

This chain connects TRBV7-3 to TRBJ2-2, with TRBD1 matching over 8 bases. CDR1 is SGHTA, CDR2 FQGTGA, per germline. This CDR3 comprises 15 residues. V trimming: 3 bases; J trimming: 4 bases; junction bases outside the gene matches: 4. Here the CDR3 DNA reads TGTGCCAGCAGCTTTGAAGGACAGGGCACCGGGGAGCTGTTTTTT. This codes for CASSFEGQGTGELFF. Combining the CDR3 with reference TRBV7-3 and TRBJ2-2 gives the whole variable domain GAGVSQTPSNKVTEKGKYVELRCDPISGHTALYWYRQSLGQGPEFLIYFQGTGAADDSGLPNDRFFAVRPEGSVSTLKIQRTERGDSAVYLCASSFEGQGTGELFFGEGSRLTVL.

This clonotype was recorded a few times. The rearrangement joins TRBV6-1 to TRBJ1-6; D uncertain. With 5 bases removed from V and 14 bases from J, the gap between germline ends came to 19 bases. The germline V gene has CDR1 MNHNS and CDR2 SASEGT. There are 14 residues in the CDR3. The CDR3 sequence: CASSLGPGSGTLHF. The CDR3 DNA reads TGTGCCAGCAGTTTAGGGCCCGGCTCGGGGACCCTCCACTTT.

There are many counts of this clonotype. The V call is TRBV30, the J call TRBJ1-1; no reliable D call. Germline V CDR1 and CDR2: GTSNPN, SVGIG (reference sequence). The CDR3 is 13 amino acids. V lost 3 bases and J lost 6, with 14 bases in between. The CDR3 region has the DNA TGTGCCTGGAGAGGCTCAGGTCTCCCTGAAGCTTTCTTT. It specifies CAWRGSGLPEAFF.

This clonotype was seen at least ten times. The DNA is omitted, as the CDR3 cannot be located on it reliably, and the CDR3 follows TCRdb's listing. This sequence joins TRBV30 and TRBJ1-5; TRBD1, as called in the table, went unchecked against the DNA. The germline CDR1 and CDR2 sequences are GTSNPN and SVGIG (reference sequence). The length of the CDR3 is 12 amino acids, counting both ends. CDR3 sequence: CAWSVGSGARHF.

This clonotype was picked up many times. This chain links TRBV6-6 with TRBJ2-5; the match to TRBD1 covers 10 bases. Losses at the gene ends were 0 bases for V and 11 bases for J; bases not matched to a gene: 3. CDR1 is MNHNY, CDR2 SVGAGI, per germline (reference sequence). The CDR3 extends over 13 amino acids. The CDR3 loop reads CASSYSGQGIQYF. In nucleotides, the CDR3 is TGTGCCAGCAGTTACTCGGGACAGGGGATTCAGTACTTC.

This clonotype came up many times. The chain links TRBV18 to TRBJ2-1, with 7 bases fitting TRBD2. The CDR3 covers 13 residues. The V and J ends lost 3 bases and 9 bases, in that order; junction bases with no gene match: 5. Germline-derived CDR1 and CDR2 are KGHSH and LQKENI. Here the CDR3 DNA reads TGTGCCAGCTCACCCGGGACTATTGGTGAGCAGTTCTTC. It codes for CASSPGTIGEQFF.

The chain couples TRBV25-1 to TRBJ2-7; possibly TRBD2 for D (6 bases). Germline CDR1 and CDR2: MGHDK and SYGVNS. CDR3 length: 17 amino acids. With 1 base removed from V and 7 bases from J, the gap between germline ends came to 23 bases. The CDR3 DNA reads TGTGCCAGCAGTGAATTCTATTTAGCGGAGGAGTTCGGAGAGCAGTACTTC. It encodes CASSEFYLAEEFGEQYF.

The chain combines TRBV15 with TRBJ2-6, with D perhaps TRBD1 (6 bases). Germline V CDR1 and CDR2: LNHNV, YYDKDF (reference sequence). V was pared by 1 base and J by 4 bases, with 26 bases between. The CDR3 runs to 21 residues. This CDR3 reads CATSRGGSGARIVSGANVLTF. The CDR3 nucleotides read TGTGCCACCAGCAGAGGAGGGTCAGGGGCTAGAATAGTCTCCGGGGCCAACGTCCTGACTTTC. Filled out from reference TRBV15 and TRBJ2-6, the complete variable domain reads DAMVIQNPRYQVTQFGKPVTLSCSQTLNHNVMYWYQQKSSQAPKLLFHYYDKDFNNEADTPDNFQSRRPNTSFCFLDIRSPGLGDTAMYLCATSRGGSGARIVSGANVLTFGAGSRLTVL.

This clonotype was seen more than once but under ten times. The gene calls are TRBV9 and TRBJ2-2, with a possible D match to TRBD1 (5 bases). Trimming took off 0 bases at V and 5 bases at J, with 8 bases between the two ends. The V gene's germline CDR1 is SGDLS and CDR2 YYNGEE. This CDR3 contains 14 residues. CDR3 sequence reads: CASSVAGITGELFF. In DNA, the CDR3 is TGTGCCAGCAGCGTAGCAGGGATTACCGGGGAGCTGTTTTTT.

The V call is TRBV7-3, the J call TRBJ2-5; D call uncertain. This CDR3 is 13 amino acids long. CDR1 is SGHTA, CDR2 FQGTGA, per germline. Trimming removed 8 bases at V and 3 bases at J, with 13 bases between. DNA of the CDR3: TGTGCCAGCTCTCGCCTAGACGAAGAGACCCAGTACTTC. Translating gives CASSRLDEETQYF.

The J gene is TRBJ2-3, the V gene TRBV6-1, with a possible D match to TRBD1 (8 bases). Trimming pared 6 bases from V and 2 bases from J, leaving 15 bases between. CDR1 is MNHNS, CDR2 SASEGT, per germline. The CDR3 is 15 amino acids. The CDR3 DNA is TGTGCCAGCAGAACAGGGGGGGCTCTCACAGATACGCAGTATTTT. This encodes CASRTGGALTDTQYF.

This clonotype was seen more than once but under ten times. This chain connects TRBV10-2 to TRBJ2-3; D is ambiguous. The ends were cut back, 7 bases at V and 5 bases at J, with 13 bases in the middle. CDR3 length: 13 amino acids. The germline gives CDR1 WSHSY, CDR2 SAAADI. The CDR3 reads CASMSASEDTQYF. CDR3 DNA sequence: TGCGCCAGCATGTCAGCTTCGGAAGATACGCAGTATTTT.

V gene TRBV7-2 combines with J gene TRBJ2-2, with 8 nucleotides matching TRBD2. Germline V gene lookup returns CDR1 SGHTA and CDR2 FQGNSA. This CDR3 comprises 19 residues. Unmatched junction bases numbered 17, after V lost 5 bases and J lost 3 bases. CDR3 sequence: CASSRIAGSGGVYTGELFF. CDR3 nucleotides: TGTGCCAGCAGCAGAATAGCGGGATCGGGGGGGGTATACACCGGGGAGCTGTTTTTT. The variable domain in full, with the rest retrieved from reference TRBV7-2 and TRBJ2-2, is GAGVSQSPSNKVTEKGKDVELRCDPISGHTALYWYRQSLGQGLEFLIYFQGNSAPDKSGLPSDRFSAERTGGSVSTLTIQRTQQEDSAVYLCASSRIAGSGGVYTGELFFGEGSRLTVL.

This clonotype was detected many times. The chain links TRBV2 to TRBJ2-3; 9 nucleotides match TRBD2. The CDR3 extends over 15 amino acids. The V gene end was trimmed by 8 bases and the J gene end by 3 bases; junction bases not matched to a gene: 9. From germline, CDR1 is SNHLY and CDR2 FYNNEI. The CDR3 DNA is TGTGCCAGCGATCGAGCGGGAGGTGCGACAGATACGCAGTATTTT. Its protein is CASDRAGGATDTQYF.

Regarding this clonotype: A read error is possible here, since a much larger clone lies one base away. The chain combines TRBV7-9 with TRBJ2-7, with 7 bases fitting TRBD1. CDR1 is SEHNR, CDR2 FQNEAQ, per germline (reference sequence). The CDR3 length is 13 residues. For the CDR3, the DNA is TGTGCCAGCAGCACGACAGGGTACGTCGAGCGGTACTTC. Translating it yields CASSTTGYVERYF.

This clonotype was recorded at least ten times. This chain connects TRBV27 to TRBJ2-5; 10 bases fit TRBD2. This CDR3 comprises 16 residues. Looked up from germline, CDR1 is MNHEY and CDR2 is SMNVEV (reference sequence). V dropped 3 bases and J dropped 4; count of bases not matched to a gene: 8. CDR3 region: CASSFSTSGPGETQYF. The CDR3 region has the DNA TGTGCCAGCAGTTTCTCGACTAGCGGGCCGGGAGAGACCCAGTACTTC.

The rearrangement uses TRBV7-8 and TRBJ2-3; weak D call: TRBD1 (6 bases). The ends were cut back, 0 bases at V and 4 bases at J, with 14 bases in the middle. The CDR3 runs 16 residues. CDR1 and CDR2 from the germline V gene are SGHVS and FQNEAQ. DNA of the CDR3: TGTGCCAGCAGCTTAGCCGGGACACACCAGGCAGATACGCAGTATTTT. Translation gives CASSLAGTHQADTQYF.

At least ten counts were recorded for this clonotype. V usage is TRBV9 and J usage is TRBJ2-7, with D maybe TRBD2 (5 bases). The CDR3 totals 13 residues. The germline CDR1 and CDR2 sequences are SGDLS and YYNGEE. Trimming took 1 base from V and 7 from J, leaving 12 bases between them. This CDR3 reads CASSVRGREEQYF. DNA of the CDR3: TGTGCCAGCAGCGTAAGAGGGAGAGAGGAGCAGTACTTC.

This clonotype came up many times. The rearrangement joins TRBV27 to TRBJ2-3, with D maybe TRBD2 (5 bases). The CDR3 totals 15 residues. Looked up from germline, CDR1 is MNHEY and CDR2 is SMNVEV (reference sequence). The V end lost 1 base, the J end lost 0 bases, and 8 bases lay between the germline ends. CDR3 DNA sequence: TGTGCCAGCAGTTTATTGAGGACTAGCACAGATACGCAGTATTTT. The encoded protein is CASSLLRTSTDTQYF.

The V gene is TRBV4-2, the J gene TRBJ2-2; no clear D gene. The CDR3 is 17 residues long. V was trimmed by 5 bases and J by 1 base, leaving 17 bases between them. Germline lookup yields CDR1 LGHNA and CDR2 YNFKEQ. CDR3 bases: TGTGCCAGCAGCACACCGGAGAAAAGTGGGAACACCGGGGAGCTGTTTTTT. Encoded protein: CASSTPEKSGNTGELFF.

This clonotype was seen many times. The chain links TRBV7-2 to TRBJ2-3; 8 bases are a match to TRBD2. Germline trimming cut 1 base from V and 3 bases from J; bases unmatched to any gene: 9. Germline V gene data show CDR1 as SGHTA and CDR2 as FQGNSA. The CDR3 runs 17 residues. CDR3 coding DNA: TGTGCCAGCAGCTTAGAGGGACTAGTAGTTTTAACAGATACGCAGTATTTT. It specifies CASSLEGLVVLTDTQYF.

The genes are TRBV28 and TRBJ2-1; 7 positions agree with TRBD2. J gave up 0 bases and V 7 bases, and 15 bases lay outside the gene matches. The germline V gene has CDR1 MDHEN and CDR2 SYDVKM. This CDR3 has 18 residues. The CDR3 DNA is TGTGCCAGCACCCACCCAAATTACGGGAGGACCTCCTACAATGAGCAGTTCTTC. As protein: CASTHPNYGRTSYNEQFF.

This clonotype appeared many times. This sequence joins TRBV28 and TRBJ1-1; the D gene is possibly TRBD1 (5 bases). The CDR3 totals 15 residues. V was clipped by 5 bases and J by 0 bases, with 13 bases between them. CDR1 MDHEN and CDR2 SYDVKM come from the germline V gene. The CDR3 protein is CASSPPRQMNTEAFF. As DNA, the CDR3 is TGTGCCAGCAGTCCTCCCCGACAGATGAACACTGAAGCTTTCTTT.

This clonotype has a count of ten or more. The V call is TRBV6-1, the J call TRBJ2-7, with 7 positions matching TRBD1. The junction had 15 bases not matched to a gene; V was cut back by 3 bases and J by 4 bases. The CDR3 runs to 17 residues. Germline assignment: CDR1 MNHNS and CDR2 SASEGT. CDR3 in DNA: TGTGCCAGCAGTGAGTACGTGGGACAGACCAAGGCTTACGAGCAGTACTTC. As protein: CASSEYVGQTKAYEQYF.

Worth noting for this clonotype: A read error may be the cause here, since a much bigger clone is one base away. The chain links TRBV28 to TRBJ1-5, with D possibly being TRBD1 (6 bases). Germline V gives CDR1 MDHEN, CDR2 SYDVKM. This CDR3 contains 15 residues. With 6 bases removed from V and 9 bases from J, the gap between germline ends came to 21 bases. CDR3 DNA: TGTGCCAGCAGCCCTGTTCGGCCTGGGGGGCGGCCCCAGCATTTT. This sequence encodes CASSPVRPGGRPQHF.

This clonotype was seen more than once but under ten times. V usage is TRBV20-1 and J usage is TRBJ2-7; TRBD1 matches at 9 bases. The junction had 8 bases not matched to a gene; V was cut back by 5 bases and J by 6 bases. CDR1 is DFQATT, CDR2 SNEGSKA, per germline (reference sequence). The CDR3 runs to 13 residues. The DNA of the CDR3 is TGCAGTGCTTACCCCGGGACAGGGCCCGAGCAGTACTTC. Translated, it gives CSAYPGTGPEQYF.

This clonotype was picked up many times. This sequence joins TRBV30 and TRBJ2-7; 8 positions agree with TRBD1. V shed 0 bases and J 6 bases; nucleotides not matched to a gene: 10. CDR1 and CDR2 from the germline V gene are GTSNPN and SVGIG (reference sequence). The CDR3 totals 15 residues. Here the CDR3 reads CAWSVLGQDSGEQYF. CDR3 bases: TGTGCCTGGAGTGTACTGGGACAGGACAGTGGCGAGCAGTACTTC.

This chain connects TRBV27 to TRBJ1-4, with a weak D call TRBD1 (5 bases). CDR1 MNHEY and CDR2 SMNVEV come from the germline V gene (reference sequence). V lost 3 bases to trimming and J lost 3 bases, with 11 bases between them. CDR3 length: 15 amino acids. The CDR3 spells CASSFLGRANEKLFF. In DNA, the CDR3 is TGTGCCAGCAGTTTTTTGGGCAGGGCTAATGAAAAACTGTTTTTT.